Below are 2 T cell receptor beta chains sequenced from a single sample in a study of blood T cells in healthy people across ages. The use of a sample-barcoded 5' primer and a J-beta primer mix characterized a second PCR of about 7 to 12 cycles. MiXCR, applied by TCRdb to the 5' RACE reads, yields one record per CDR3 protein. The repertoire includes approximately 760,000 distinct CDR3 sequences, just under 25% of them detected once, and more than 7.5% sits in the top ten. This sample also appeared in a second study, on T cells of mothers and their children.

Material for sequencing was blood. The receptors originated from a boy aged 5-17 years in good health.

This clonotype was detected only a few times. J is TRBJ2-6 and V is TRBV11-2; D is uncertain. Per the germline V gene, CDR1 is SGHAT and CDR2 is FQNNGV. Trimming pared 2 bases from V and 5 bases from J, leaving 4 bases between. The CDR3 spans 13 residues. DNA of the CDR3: TGTGCCAGCAGCTTACAAAGGGCCAACGTCCTGACTTTC. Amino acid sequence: CASSLQRANVLTF.

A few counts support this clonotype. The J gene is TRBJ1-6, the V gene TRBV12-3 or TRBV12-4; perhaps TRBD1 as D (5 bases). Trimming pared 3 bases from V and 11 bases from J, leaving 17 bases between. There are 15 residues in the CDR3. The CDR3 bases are TGTGCCAGCAGTTTGTTAGGGCGCCCGGGGGCACCCCTCCACTTT. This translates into CASSLLGRPGAPLHF.